This entry features one T cell receptor beta chain sequence. The CDR3 has 13 residues. The germline gives CDR1 SGHDN, CDR2 FVKESK. With 1 base removed from V and 5 bases from J, the gap between germline ends came to 7 bases. The sample originates from a study of cytomegalovirus exposure and HLA in healthy donors. The primer mix had 60 Vbeta and 13 Jbeta primers. Clones were sequenced by immunoSEQ multiplex PCR, and TCRdb holds only the in-frame ones, with some missing. Here the sample spans about 110,000 clones, roughly two thirds being singletons. The source of this sequence is a man aged 40-49 years in good health and CMV-seronegative. This chain connects TRBV14 to TRBJ2-3; D unresolved. The sequenced material came from PBMCs. CDR3 DNA: TGTGCCAGCAGCCAAGTGAGACTAGATACGCAGTATTTT. It specifies CASSQVRLDTQYF.